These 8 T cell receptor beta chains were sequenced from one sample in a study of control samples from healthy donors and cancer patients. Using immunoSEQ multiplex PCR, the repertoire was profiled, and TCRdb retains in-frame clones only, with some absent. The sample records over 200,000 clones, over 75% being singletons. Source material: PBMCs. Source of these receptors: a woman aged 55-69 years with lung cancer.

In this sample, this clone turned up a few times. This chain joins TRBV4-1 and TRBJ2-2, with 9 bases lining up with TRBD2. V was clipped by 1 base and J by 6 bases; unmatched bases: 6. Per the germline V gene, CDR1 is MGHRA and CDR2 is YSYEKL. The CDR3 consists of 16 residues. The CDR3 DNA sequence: TGCGCCAGCAGCCAAGGCGGGCGGGGGGGCCCCGGGGAGCTGTTTTTT. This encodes CASSQGGRGGPGELFF.

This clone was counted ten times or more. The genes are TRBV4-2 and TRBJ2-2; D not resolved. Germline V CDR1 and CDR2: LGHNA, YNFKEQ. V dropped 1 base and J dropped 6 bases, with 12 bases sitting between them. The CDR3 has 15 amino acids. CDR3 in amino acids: CASSQGASTPGELFF. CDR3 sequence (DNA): TGTGCCAGCAGCCAAGGAGCTAGTACACCCGGGGAGCTGTTTTTT.

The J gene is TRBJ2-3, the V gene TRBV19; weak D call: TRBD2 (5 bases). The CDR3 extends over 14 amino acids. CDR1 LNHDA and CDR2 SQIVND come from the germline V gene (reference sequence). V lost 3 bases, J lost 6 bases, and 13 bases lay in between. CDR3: CASSILSASDTQYF. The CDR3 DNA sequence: TGTGCCAGTAGTATTCTTAGCGCCTCGGATACGCAGTATTTT.

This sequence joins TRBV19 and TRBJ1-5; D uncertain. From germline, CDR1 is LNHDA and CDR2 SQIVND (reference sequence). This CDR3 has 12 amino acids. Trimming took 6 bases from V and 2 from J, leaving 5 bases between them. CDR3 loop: CASRRRNQPQHF. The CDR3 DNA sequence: TGTGCCAGTAGGCGACGCAATCAGCCCCAGCATTTT. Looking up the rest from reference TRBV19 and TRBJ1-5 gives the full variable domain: DGGITQSPKYLFRKEGQNVTLSCEQNLNHDAMYWYRQDPGQGLRLIYYSQIVNDFQKGDIAEGYSVSREKKESFPLTVTSAQKNPTAFYLCASRRRNQPQHFGDGTRLSIL.

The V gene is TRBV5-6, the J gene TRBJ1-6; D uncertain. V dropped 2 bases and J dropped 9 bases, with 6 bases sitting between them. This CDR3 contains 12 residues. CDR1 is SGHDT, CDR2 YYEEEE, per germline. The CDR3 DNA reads TGTGCCAGCAGCTTAGGATCTTCACCCCTCCACTTT. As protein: CASSLGSSPLHF.

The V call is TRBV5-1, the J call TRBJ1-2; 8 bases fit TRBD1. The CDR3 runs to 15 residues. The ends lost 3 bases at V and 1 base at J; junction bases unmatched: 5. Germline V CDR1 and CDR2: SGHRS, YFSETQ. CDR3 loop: CASSSQGAYNYGYTF. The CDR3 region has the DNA TGCGCCAGCAGCTCCCAGGGGGCCTATAACTATGGCTACACCTTC.

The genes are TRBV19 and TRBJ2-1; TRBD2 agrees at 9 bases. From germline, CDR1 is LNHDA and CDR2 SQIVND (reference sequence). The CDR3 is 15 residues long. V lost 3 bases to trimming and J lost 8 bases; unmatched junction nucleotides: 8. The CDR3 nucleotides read TGTGCCAGTAGTATGGGCAGCGGGGGGACTGATGAGCAGTTCTTC. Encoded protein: CASSMGSGGTDEQFF.

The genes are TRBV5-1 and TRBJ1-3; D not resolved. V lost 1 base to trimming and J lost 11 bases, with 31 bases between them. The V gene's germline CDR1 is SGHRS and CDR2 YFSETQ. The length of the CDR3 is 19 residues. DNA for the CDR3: TGCGCCAGCAGCTTGACGGGGTTTCCTTTGGTGGGAAGGGCAAGCGCCATATATTTT. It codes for CASSLTGFPLVGRASAIYF.